These 20 T cell receptor beta chains were sequenced from one sample in a study of T cells after yellow fever vaccination. Via MiXCR, TCRdb re-called the 5' RACE reads, giving one row per CDR3 protein. The table lists about 580,000 distinct CDR3 sequences, about 15% of them singletons. Sequencing was performed on PBMCs, taken 4 to 5 days after the first yellow fever vaccination. These receptor sequences come from a young man who received the YFV17D yellow fever vaccine.

This chain connects TRBV5-4 to TRBJ2-7; D possibly corresponds to TRBD2 (6 bases). Deletions cut 3 bases from V and 6 bases from J, with 10 bases between. The CDR3 sequence is 12 residues long. Germline CDR1 reads SGHNT; CDR2 reads YYREEE (reference sequence). CDR3 in DNA: TGTGCCAGCAGCTGGATGGGGGGCGAGCAGTACTTC. Protein: CASSWMGGEQYF.

In its sample, this clonotype was seen a few times. The chain uses TRBV3-1 and TRBJ2-6; D might be TRBD2 (6 bases). The CDR3 contains 15 residues. CDR1 and CDR2 (germline): LGHDT, YNNKEL (reference sequence). Trimming left V 6 bases short and J 4 bases short, with 13 bases between. The CDR3 nucleotides are TGTGCCAGCAGGGGAGGACCGGCCGGGGCCAACGTCCTGACTTTC. Amino acid sequence: CASRGGPAGANVLTF.

The chain is built from TRBV3-1 and TRBJ1-6; D is uncertain. Germline CDR1 reads LGHDT; CDR2 reads YNNKEL (reference sequence). CDR3 length: 14 amino acids. Trimming took off 8 bases at V and 7 bases at J, with 15 bases between the two ends. CDR3 in amino acids: CASRDNVGNSPLHF. As DNA, the CDR3 is TGTGCCAGCCGTGACAACGTAGGCAATTCACCCCTCCACTTT.

In this sample, this clonotype turned up many times. The V and J genes are TRBV5-6 and TRBJ2-3; no clear D. Trimming stripped 0 bases from V and 5 bases from J, with 7 bases between. CDR1 and CDR2 from the germline V gene are SGHDT and YYEEEE. The CDR3 is made up of 13 amino acids. The CDR3 loop reads CASSLASRDTQYF. Here the CDR3 DNA reads TGTGCCAGCAGCTTGGCAAGTAGAGATACGCAGTATTTT.

This clonotype was recorded a few times. The V call is TRBV11-1, the J call TRBJ2-2; D unresolved. The CDR3 covers 18 residues. Trimming took off 1 base at V and 0 bases at J, with 15 bases between the two ends. Germline CDR1 SGHAT, CDR2 FQDESV (reference sequence). This CDR3 reads CASSLVPRRASNTGELFF. CDR3 in DNA: TGTGCCAGCAGCTTAGTCCCAAGAAGAGCCTCGAACACCGGGGAGCTGTTTTTT.

This clonotype has only a few counts. The gene calls are TRBV5-1 and TRBJ2-7; D might be TRBD1 (6 bases). The germline CDR1 and CDR2 sequences are SGHRS and YFSETQ. This CDR3 contains 15 residues. The germline V and J ends were trimmed by 0 bases and 0 bases, with 10 bases remaining between them. The CDR3 DNA sequence: TGCGCCAGCAGCTTGGACAGGGTTAGCTCCTACGAGCAGTACTTC. Amino acids: CASSLDRVSSYEQYF.

This clonotype appeared a few times. The chain joins TRBV6-2 or TRBV6-3 to TRBJ2-3, with TRBD2 identical over 7 bases. This CDR3 spans 16 amino acids. V lost 3 bases to trimming and J lost 4 bases; unmatched junction nucleotides: 10. Germline assignment: CDR1 MNHEY and CDR2 SVGEGT. CDR3 DNA: TGTGCCAGCAGTTATCCCGCGGGGGATACGGCAGATACGCAGTATTTT. Its protein product is CASSYPAGDTADTQYF.

The J gene is TRBJ2-1, the V gene TRBV7-9; no firm D call. Germline-derived CDR1 and CDR2 are SEHNR and FQNEAQ (reference sequence). V lost 8 bases to trimming and J lost 8 bases, with 13 bases between them. The length of the CDR3 is 12 residues. The CDR3 sequence: CASSSGRDEQFF. The CDR3 DNA sequence: TGTGCCAGCTCTTCCGGACGCGATGAGCAGTTCTTC.

The V gene is TRBV5-1, the J gene TRBJ2-4; no definite D call. Trimming pared 0 bases from V and 0 bases from J, leaving 10 bases between. Germline V lookup: CDR1 SGHRS, CDR2 YFSETQ. The CDR3 length is 16 residues. This chain's CDR3 is CASSLGETIAKNIQYF. CDR3 sequence (DNA): TGCGCCAGCAGCTTGGGCGAGACAATAGCCAAAAACATTCAGTACTTC.

This chain links TRBV5-1 with TRBJ2-5, with TRBD1 matching 12 bases. Germline assignment: CDR1 SGHRS and CDR2 YFSETQ. The CDR3 contains 19 residues. Trimming at V came to 0 bases and at J to 4 bases, leaving 13 bases not matched to a gene. CDR3 bases: TGCGCCAGCAGCTTGGAAGGGGACAGGGGGCGCCTTTACATAGAGACCCAGTACTTC. This encodes CASSLEGDRGRLYIETQYF. Full variable domain (rest looked up from reference TRBV5-1 and TRBJ2-5): KAGVTQTPRYLIKTRGQQVTLSCSPISGHRSVSWYQQTPGQGLQFLFEYFSETQRNKGNFPGRFSGRQFSNSRSEMNVSTLELGDSALYLCASSLEGDRGRLYIETQYFGPGTRLLVL.

CDR3 sequence reads: CASSFPGQGATNEKLFF. The CDR3, as DNA: TGTGCCAGCAGCTTTCCAGGACAGGGCGCAACTAATGAAAAACTGTTTTTT. The gene calls are TRBV7-6 and TRBJ1-4, with TRBD1 matching 8 bases. The ends lost 3 bases at V and 0 bases at J; junction bases unmatched: 6. The V gene's germline CDR1 is SGHVS and CDR2 FNYEAQ. The CDR3 length is 17 residues.

The chain links TRBV11-1 to TRBJ2-4; tentatively, D is TRBD2 (5 bases). Germline loops: CDR1 SGHAT, CDR2 FQDESV (reference sequence). The CDR3 runs 18 residues. Trimming cost V 4 bases and J 0 bases, with 19 bases left between them. The CDR3 reads CASSSPRGQYLAKNIQYF. CDR3 DNA sequence: TGTGCCAGCAGCTCTCCCCGAGGGCAGTATCTAGCCAAAAACATTCAGTACTTC.

The rearrangement joins TRBV5-1 to TRBJ2-3; D gene ambiguous. The CDR3 is 15 amino acids. CDR1 is SGHRS and CDR2 is YFSETQ in the germline V gene. V was shortened by 4 bases and J by 0 bases, with 12 bases between the two germline ends. In DNA form, the CDR3 reads TGCGCCAGCAGCAACGACCCGTCTAGCACAGATACGCAGTATTTT. Protein: CASSNDPSSTDTQYF. The complete variable domain, with remaining parts taken from reference TRBV5-1 and TRBJ2-3, reads KAGVTQTPRYLIKTRGQQVTLSCSPISGHRSVSWYQQTPGQGLQFLFEYFSETQRNKGNFPGRFSGRQFSNSRSEMNVSTLELGDSALYLCASSNDPSSTDTQYFGPGTRLTVL.

V usage is TRBV28 and J usage is TRBJ2-4, with D possibly matching TRBD1 (6 bases). The germline V gene encodes CDR1 MDHEN and CDR2 SYDVKM. The CDR3 has 15 amino acids. Deletions cut 4 bases from V and 0 bases from J, with 10 bases between. The CDR3 DNA reads as TGTGCCAGCAGTTCCCGACAGGTAGCCAAAAACATTCAGTACTTC. The encoded protein is CASSSRQVAKNIQYF.

The chain is built from TRBV12-3 or TRBV12-4 and TRBJ2-2, with 9 bases that match TRBD1. The ends lost 5 bases at V and 6 bases at J; junction bases unmatched: 7. The CDR3 extends over 15 amino acids. CDR3 nucleotide sequence: TGTGCCAGCAGTCTGTTGACAGGGGGATCCGGGGAGCTGTTTTTT. It is translated as CASSLLTGGSGELFF.

V gene TRBV15 combines with J gene TRBJ2-1; 8 bases agree with TRBD2. Germline V gene lookup returns CDR1 LNHNV and CDR2 YYDKDF (reference sequence). The CDR3 contains 18 residues. V lost 1 base, J lost 4 bases, and 12 bases stayed unmatched. CDR3 region: CATSRVRSRGGTYNEQFF. The CDR3 region has the DNA TGTGCCACCAGCAGAGTTCGGTCCCGCGGGGGGACTTACAATGAGCAGTTCTTC. Based on the CDR3 plus reference TRBV15 and TRBJ2-1, the full variable domain is DAMVIQNPRYQVTQFGKPVTLSCSQTLNHNVMYWYQQKSSQAPKLLFHYYDKDFNNEADTPDNFQSRRPNTSFCFLDIRSPGLGDTAMYLCATSRVRSRGGTYNEQFFGPGTRLTVL.

There are a few counts of this clonotype. The rearrangement uses TRBV7-2 and TRBJ2-3, with 8 bases that match TRBD2. CDR1 SGHTA and CDR2 FQGNSA come from the germline V gene. This CDR3 contains 17 residues. The junction had 11 bases not matched to a gene; V was cut back by 1 base and J by 5 bases. The CDR3 DNA is TGTGCCAGCAGCTTAGTCCCTTGGCGGGGGGTGGTAGATACGCAGTATTTT. Translated, it gives CASSLVPWRGVVDTQYF.

The rearrangement joins TRBV13 to TRBJ2-5; 7 bases line up with TRBD1. The J segment lost 1 base and the V segment lost 5 bases, leaving 7 bases of the junction unmatched. Germline CDR1 reads PRHDT; CDR2 reads FYEKMQ (reference sequence). The CDR3 is 15 residues long. The CDR3 coding sequence is TGTGCCAGCAGCACCCGGGACAGCTCCCAAGAGACCCAGTACTTC. Translation gives CASSTRDSSQETQYF.

V is TRBV20-1 and J is TRBJ2-1, with 10 nucleotides matching TRBD2. The J segment lost 5 bases and the V segment lost 6 bases, leaving 7 bases of the junction unmatched. Germline V gene data show CDR1 as DFQATT and CDR2 as SNEGSKA (reference sequence). The CDR3 covers 14 residues. The CDR3 spells CSASSGGLDNEQFF. In nucleotides, the CDR3 is TGCAGTGCGTCTAGCGGGGGATTAGACAATGAGCAGTTCTTC.

The CDR3 nucleotides are TGCGCCAGCAGCCAAGAGTGGGGCTTCTATGGCTACACCTTC. Its protein product is CASSQEWGFYGYTF. The V call is TRBV4-3, the J call TRBJ1-2, with D tentatively TRBD1 (5 bases). CDR1 and CDR2 from the germline V gene are LGHNA and YSLEER. V lost 0 bases, J lost 4 bases, and 9 bases lay in between. The CDR3 runs 14 residues.